These 29 T cell receptor beta chains originate from one sample sequenced in a study of PD-1 blockade in classical Hodgkin lymphoma. The protocol was immunoSEQ multiplex PCR, while the TCRdb copy is restricted to in-frame clones and leaves out a portion. In the table there are over 20,000 clones, roughly 73% of which are singletons. No patient escaped relapse after autologous stem cell transplantation, and brentuximab vedotin exposure varied. This material consisted of peripheral blood mononuclear cells (PBMCs), taken before the second cycle of nivolumab. The origin of the receptors is a human donor with classical Hodgkin lymphoma.

This chain uses TRBV19 with TRBJ2-5; 7 bases are a match to TRBD2. There are 13 residues in the CDR3. The junction had 1 base not matched to a gene; V was cut back by 5 bases and J by 1 base. CDR1 is LNHDA, CDR2 SQIVND, per germline (reference sequence). The DNA for the CDR3 is TGTGCCAGTAGTGGACTAGGCCAAGAGACCCAGTACTTC. Translating gives CASSGLGQETQYF. Combining the CDR3 with reference TRBV19 and TRBJ2-5 gives the whole variable domain DGGITQSPKYLFRKEGQNVTLSCEQNLNHDAMYWYRQDPGQGLRLIYYSQIVNDFQKGDIAEGYSVSREKKESFPLTVTSAQKNPTAFYLCASSGLGQETQYFGPGTRLLVL.

The chain joins TRBV2 to TRBJ2-2; possible D gene TRBD1, 6 bases. The CDR3 consists of 15 residues. Germline V gene data show CDR1 as SNHLY and CDR2 as FYNNEI. V gave up 2 bases and J gave up 6 bases, with 13 bases separating them. CDR3 coding DNA: TGTGCCAGCAGTGAATCAGCAGGGGTACCCGGGGAGCTGTTTTTT. Its translation is CASSESAGVPGELFF.

The chain employs TRBV6-5 and TRBJ1-2; 9 positions agree with TRBD1. The V segment lost 4 bases and the J segment 6 bases; nucleotides outside the gene matches: 6. There are 14 residues in the CDR3. In germline, CDR1 is MNHEY, CDR2 SVGAGI. CDR3 DNA sequence: TGTGCCAGCAGTTCGATACAGGGGGCCGATGGCTACACCTTC. It encodes CASSSIQGADGYTF.

This clone was counted only a few times. The chain links TRBV5-1 to TRBJ2-5, with a possible D match to TRBD1 (5 bases). The CDR3 is made up of 15 amino acids. Germline V gives CDR1 SGHRS, CDR2 YFSETQ. Trimming took off 3 bases at V and 1 base at J, with 13 bases between the two ends. The CDR3 protein is CASSSGSGIQETQYF. The CDR3 bases are TGCGCCAGCAGCTCGGGCTCAGGGATCCAAGAGACCCAGTACTTC. The complete variable domain, with remaining parts taken from reference TRBV5-1 and TRBJ2-5, reads KAGVTQTPRYLIKTRGQQVTLSCSPISGHRSVSWYQQTPGQGLQFLFEYFSETQRNKGNFPGRFSGRQFSNSRSEMNVSTLELGDSALYLCASSSGSGIQETQYFGPGTRLLVL.

The gene calls are TRBV6-6 and TRBJ2-3; D is ambiguous. The CDR3 is made up of 13 amino acids. CDR1 MNHNY and CDR2 SVGAGI come from the germline V gene (reference sequence). The V and J ends lost 2 bases and 3 bases respectively, with 6 bases between them. The CDR3 DNA sequence: TGTGCCAGCAGTTACGGTCAGACAGATACGCAGTATTTT. The encoded protein is CASSYGQTDTQYF.

CDR3: CASSSSYEQYF. The DNA of the CDR3 is TGTGCCAGCAGCTCTAGCTACGAGCAGTACTTC. V usage is TRBV5-4 and J usage is TRBJ2-7, with unresolved D. Germline CDR1 is SGHNT and CDR2 is YYREEE (reference sequence). The CDR3 has 11 residues. V was pared by 3 bases and J by 3 bases, with 4 bases between.

This chain links TRBV15 with TRBJ1-1, with D possibly matching TRBD1 (5 bases). V was trimmed by 8 bases and J by 1 base, leaving 14 bases between them. CDR3 size: 14 residues. Germline CDR1 and CDR2: LNHNV and YYDKDF (reference sequence). The CDR3 loop is CATGRGGGNTEAFF. As DNA, the CDR3 is TGTGCCACCGGAAGGGGCGGTGGGAACACTGAAGCTTTCTTT.

CDR3 in DNA: TGTGCCAGCTCACCTGGGACAGGACTCAATCAGCCCCAGCATTTT. Protein product: CASSPGTGLNQPQHF. This sequence joins TRBV18 and TRBJ1-5, with 8 bases identical to TRBD1. The CDR3 spans 15 residues. Losses at the gene ends were 3 bases for V and 3 bases for J; bases not matched to a gene: 4. CDR1 KGHSH and CDR2 LQKENI come from the germline V gene.

This clone came up once. The chain recombines TRBV6-1 with TRBJ1-1; D may be TRBD1 (5 bases). The CDR3 spans 15 residues. Between the trimmed V and J ends, which lost 1 base and 1 base, there was a span of 10 bases. Germline loops: CDR1 MNHNS, CDR2 SASEGT. The CDR3 spells CASSEGGTWNTEAFF. CDR3 DNA sequence: TGTGCCAGCAGTGAAGGGGGGACTTGGAACACTGAAGCTTTCTTT.

The rearrangement links TRBV2 to TRBJ1-3, with D hard to call. The CDR3 spans 14 residues. The germline V gene encodes CDR1 SNHLY and CDR2 FYNNEI. Trimming took off 7 bases at V and 0 bases at J, with 10 bases between the two ends. This chain's CDR3 is CASKRGNSGNTIYF. The CDR3 DNA follows: TGTGCCAGCAAGCGAGGCAACTCTGGAAACACCATATATTTT.

The chain carries TRBV9 and TRBJ2-7, with D perhaps matching TRBD1 or TRBD2 (5 bases each). The CDR3 runs to 12 residues. Germline CDR1 SGDLS, CDR2 YYNGEE. Trimming removed 0 bases at V and 5 bases at J, with 6 bases between. Written as DNA, the CDR3 is TGTGCCAGCAGCGTAGGAGGGGACGAGCAGTACTTC. Amino acids: CASSVGGDEQYF.

The V call is TRBV7-9, the J call TRBJ1-2; possibly TRBD1 for D (6 bases). The V and J ends lost 5 bases and 7 bases respectively, with 14 bases between them. Germline assignment: CDR1 SEHNR and CDR2 FQNEAQ (reference sequence). CDR3 size: 13 residues. CDR3 sequence reads: CASSTDRFSGYTF. The CDR3 region has the DNA TGTGCCAGCAGCACTGACAGGTTCAGTGGCTACACCTTC.

J is TRBJ2-2 and V is TRBV19; 11 bases fit TRBD2. Germline V gene sequence: CDR1 LNHDA, CDR2 SQIVND (reference sequence). The length of the CDR3 is 17 residues. With V trimmed by 3 bases and J by 0 bases, 3 bases remained unmatched. CDR3 protein: CASSIRLAGTNTGELFF. In DNA, the CDR3 is TGTGCCAGTAGTATTCGACTAGCGGGGACGAACACCGGGGAGCTGTTTTTT.

This rearrangement joins TRBV5-5 to TRBJ2-7; a possible D gene is TRBD2 (5 bases). The germline V gene has CDR1 SGHKS and CDR2 YYEKEE (reference sequence). Trimming stripped 0 bases from V and 7 bases from J, with 11 bases between. CDR3 size: 13 residues. CDR3 loop: CASSLVSGWEQYF. The CDR3 nucleotides are TGTGCCAGCAGCTTGGTGTCGGGGTGGGAGCAGTACTTC.

V gene TRBV5-1 combines with J gene TRBJ1-5; D gene unclear. Germline loops: CDR1 SGHRS, CDR2 YFSETQ. V was shortened by 0 bases and J by 2 bases, with 6 bases between the two germline ends. The CDR3 has 14 residues. This chain's CDR3 is CASSLETGNQPQHF. As DNA, the CDR3 is TGCGCCAGCAGCTTGGAAACAGGCAATCAGCCCCAGCATTTT.

The V gene is TRBV11-2, the J gene TRBJ2-7; 10 bases map to TRBD2. From germline, CDR1 is SGHAT and CDR2 FQNNGV. V lost 5 bases and J lost 2; bases outside the gene matches: 3. The CDR3 is made up of 14 amino acids. This CDR3 is CASSLLAGPYEQYF. The DNA for the CDR3 is TGTGCCAGCAGCCTACTAGCGGGGCCCTACGAGCAGTACTTC.

The table lists this clone with a count of one. This sequence joins TRBV9 and TRBJ1-1; tentatively, D is TRBD1 (5 bases). The CDR3 contains 12 residues. Germline values: CDR1 SGDLS, CDR2 YYNGEE. The ends were cut back, 3 bases at V and 4 bases at J, with 7 bases in the middle. The CDR3 loop is CASSAGGTEAFF. The CDR3 nucleotides are TGTGCCAGCAGCGCGGGGGGCACTGAAGCTTTCTTT.

This clone is termed medium-sized (0.01 to 0.1%). V usage is TRBV20-1 and J usage is TRBJ1-1; D gene unclear. Trimming took 4 bases from V and 1 from J, leaving 4 bases between them. CDR1 is DFQATT and CDR2 is SNEGSKA in the germline V gene (reference sequence). CDR3 length equals 11 residues. CDR3 residues: CSAKRNTEAFF. CDR3 DNA sequence: TGCAGTGCTAAAAGGAACACTGAAGCTTTCTTT.

The J gene is TRBJ2-7, the V gene TRBV2, with a possible D match to TRBD1 (5 bases). The CDR3 extends over 13 amino acids. Trimming stripped 2 bases from V and 12 bases from J, with 17 bases between. Germline V gene lookup returns CDR1 SNHLY and CDR2 FYNNEI. CDR3 in DNA: TGTGCCAGCAGTGAATATTTTGGGGCCGGTCCGTACTTC. Its translation: CASSEYFGAGPYF.

The chain has TRBV27 and TRBJ1-1, with 11 bases that match TRBD1. V lost 5 bases to trimming and J lost 5 bases; unmatched junction nucleotides: 13. The CDR3 covers 17 residues. Looked up from germline, CDR1 is MNHEY and CDR2 is SMNVEV (reference sequence). The CDR3 spells CASSPSKPGTGGTEAFF. In nucleotides, the CDR3 is TGTGCCAGCAGTCCGAGCAAACCCGGGACAGGGGGTACTGAAGCTTTCTTT.

This clone was counted only a few times. This chain's CDR3 is CASSGIPGQGNQPQHF. The CDR3 DNA is TGTGCCAGTAGTGGAATCCCGGGACAGGGGAACCAGCCCCAGCATTTT. The genes are TRBV19 and TRBJ1-5, with 10 bases lining up with TRBD1. With V trimmed by 5 bases and J by 7 bases, 11 bases remained unmatched. This CDR3 is 16 amino acids long. Germline CDR1 LNHDA, CDR2 SQIVND (reference sequence).

The chain links TRBV5-1 to TRBJ2-1; 8 nucleotides agree with TRBD2. There are 15 residues in the CDR3. Germline loops: CDR1 SGHRS, CDR2 YFSETQ. J lost 0 bases, V lost 2 bases, and 1 base had no gene match. The DNA for the CDR3 is TGCGCCAGCAGCTTAGCGGGAGCCTCCTACAATGAGCAGTTCTTC. This encodes CASSLAGASYNEQFF.

V and J are TRBV7-8 and TRBJ2-3, with D perhaps matching TRBD1 or TRBD2 (5 bases each). Trimming stripped 5 bases from V and 5 bases from J, with 23 bases between. The germline V gene encodes CDR1 SGHVS and CDR2 FQNEAQ. This CDR3 is 17 amino acids long. The CDR3 DNA is TGTGCCAGCAGCCCACTCGCCGGGACCCCTGGGGGAGATACGCAGTATTTT. It yields the protein CASSPLAGTPGGDTQYF.

The J gene is TRBJ1-6, the V gene TRBV6-6; no reliable D call. Germline assignment: CDR1 MNHNY and CDR2 SVGAGI (reference sequence). This CDR3 comprises 15 residues. The V gene lost 3 bases and the J gene lost 3 bases, with 9 bases spanning the gap. CDR3 nucleotide sequence: TGTGCCAGCAGTTATGCACAGAGCTATAATTCACCCCTCCACTTT. Protein sequence: CASSYAQSYNSPLHF.

J is TRBJ2-7 and V is TRBV4-2; 8 bases are shared with TRBD1. J lost 0 bases, V lost 5 bases, and 9 bases had no gene match. Germline-derived CDR1 and CDR2 are LGHNA and YNFKEQ. The CDR3 runs 16 residues. In DNA, the CDR3 is TGTGCCAGCAGCACCCGACAGGGGAAAAGCTCCTACGAGCAGTACTTC. Protein product: CASSTRQGKSSYEQYF.

The chain carries TRBV5-1 and TRBJ2-1; TRBD2 might be the D (5 bases). Looked up from germline, CDR1 is SGHRS and CDR2 is YFSETQ. The CDR3 runs 13 residues. The germline V and J ends were trimmed by 0 bases and 4 bases, with 5 bases remaining between them. Here the CDR3 reads CASSLGGYNEQFF. The CDR3 DNA reads as TGCGCCAGCAGCTTGGGCGGGTACAATGAGCAGTTCTTC. The variable domain in full, completed from reference TRBV5-1 and TRBJ2-1, reads KAGVTQTPRYLIKTRGQQVTLSCSPISGHRSVSWYQQTPGQGLQFLFEYFSETQRNKGNFPGRFSGRQFSNSRSEMNVSTLELGDSALYLCASSLGGYNEQFFGPGTRLTVL.

This clone was detected a few times. At one end the junction does not follow the germline gene, possibly because of a read error. The chain links TRBV5-3 to TRBJ1-3; D is undetermined. TRBV5-3 falls under the ORF class, with uncertain function. The CDR3 totals 14 residues. This CDR3 is CASSLPSAGNTIYF. CDR3 DNA sequence: TGTGCCAGCAGCTTGCCCTCGGCGGGAAACACCATATATTTT.

The V gene is TRBV2, the J gene TRBJ2-1; 8 bases line up with TRBD2. The germline gives CDR1 SNHLY, CDR2 FYNNEI. CDR3 length: 15 amino acids. Losses at the gene ends were 6 bases for V and 3 bases for J; bases not matched to a gene: 7. The CDR3 is CASRKTSVLYNEQFF. As DNA, the CDR3 is TGTGCCAGCAGAAAGACTAGCGTACTCTACAATGAGCAGTTCTTC.

The DNA of the CDR3 is TGCGCCAGCAGCCCCGGCGGGAGTATCGCCTACGAGCAGTACTTC. This sequence encodes CASSPGGSIAYEQYF. The chain recombines TRBV5-1 with TRBJ2-7; TRBD2 agrees at 7 bases. This CDR3 spans 15 amino acids. Trimming at V came to 4 bases and at J to 2 bases, leaving 9 bases not matched to a gene. Looked up from germline, CDR1 is SGHRS and CDR2 is YFSETQ.